This TCR beta chain originates from a study of cytomegalovirus exposure and HLA in healthy donors (dated 2017 in TCRdb). Regarding the study in general: An earlier analysis of some 600 of the donors reported about 260 Gb of sequence data and around 110 million unique TCR beta sequences obtained from some 200 million T cells. To study patterns of TCR occurrence, a later analysis re-analyzed previously published TCR beta repertoires from 550 to 800 donors and added high-resolution HLA genotyping. To predict cytomegalovirus infection status, the study combined high-throughput TCR immunosequencing, statistical association of individual TCRs with disease status, and machine learning. The study aimed to test whether signatures of past pathogen exposure could be identified by cataloging public T cell receptors. A later genetic analysis took genome-wide SNP genotypes for about three fifths of the 666 donors and used that subset as a discovery cohort. Using immunosequencing, the study profiled T cell repertoires from about 610 subjects and related those repertoires to cytomegalovirus serostatus. On average, around 230,000 unique TCR beta nucleotide sequences were sequenced per donor among about 400 genotyped donors of the cohort, with 15% to 20% of those sequences being non-productive. Roughly 300 gigabases of sequencing data and tens of millions of unique TCR sequences made up an early release that covered roughly 670 HLA-typed donors. Donor age, sex, ethnicity and CMV serostatus were compiled alongside the repertoire data. Besides the first cohort of approximately 710 subjects, a separate validation cohort made up of 120 different subjects was used. Typing coverage differed by locus: A, B, C, DRB1 and DQB1 were typed in roughly 620-640 donors, DQA1 in 500 to 550, DPA1 in over 600, and DPB1 in roughly 470. The genetic ancestry cluster associated with self-reported Caucasian donors included roughly four fifths of the 398 genotyped donors. Class I and class II HLA loci were covered by the typing at four-digit resolution. The later analysis used no new phenotypic data to find candidate immune exposures, relying instead on TCR beta sequences and their occurrence across donors. Every discovery cohort repertoire had been produced on one sequencing platform. Four or five DR-DQ haplotypes were handled as single units for association and clustering because linkage in the cohort was strong. An earlier analysis of fewer than 700 of the donors applied high-throughput TCR beta sequencing to assess whether each TCR beta V gene segment acted as functional or pseudogenic. Study-wide conclusions, independent of this receptor: Most TCR sequences were seen in very few donors, while some public TCRs were found in many individuals. Linkage disequilibrium might explain the correlated functional status among segregating V segments, but an unknown experimental factor could not be excluded. In a later genetic analysis, fewer N-insertions in productive TCRs were reported among donors in an Asian-associated ancestry cluster than the approximately 710-donor mean. Several of the top co-occurrence clusters appeared to be linked to parvovirus B19, influenza, CMV and Epstein-Barr virus, according to a later analysis. At a false discovery rate of 0.05, a later analysis linked some 18,000 TCR beta sequences to specific HLA alleles. Cytomegalovirus status was reported to be diagnosed by the classifier with high specificity and sensitivity in both the original and validation cohorts. A later analysis found that TCR association rates varied across HLA loci, with DRB1 alleles showing the most associated TCRs and HLA-C alleles the fewest. Because the 87-base-pair reads could not distinguish some IMGT-functional V segments, including TRBV6-2 and TRBV6-3, those segments were excluded. The study gave a list of more than 150 TCR beta chains associated with cytomegalovirus. The cohort was sequenced for TCR beta chains only, and without alpha or paired-chain data the features that could be detected were limited. In a later analysis, most CMV-associated TCR beta chains were found to appear HLA-restricted, with HLA associations seemingly driven largely by CMV exposure. Because counts were too low, approximately 15 rarely observed V segments, including chromosome 9 orphons, were excluded from the earlier analysis of roughly 580 of the donors. When HLA alleles, especially DR and DQ, strongly co-occurred, attributing TCR associations to individual alleles was difficult. In vitro tests confirmed that a few of the cytomegalovirus-associated TCR beta chains recognize cytomegalovirus antigens. A cluster of highly shared sequence variants was judged likely to be a technical artifact of the sequencing pipeline. Sequencing depth was assumed to be roughly uniform across donors in the presence/absence analyses, though that assumption may not hold. In a later genetic analysis, a missense DCLRE1C variant was associated with V-gene and J-gene trimming of TCR beta chains, and the association was replicated in an independent cohort. In an earlier analysis of several hundred of the donors, most TCR beta V segments were observed in productive rearrangements about 90% or about 30% of the time, broadly matching IMGT annotations. In a later analysis, HLA-associated TCR beta chains showed more clonal expansion and lower generation probabilities than non-associated chains that were equally common. CMV serostatus was the only immune exposure information available for the cohort. Because HLA typing was missing for some donors at each locus, association tests included only the typed subset. A further reported finding was that TCR beta sequences accurately predicted the HLA-A and HLA-B alleles for most subjects in the first cohort. The authors suggested that the approach could potentially be generalized to other disease states and immunological phenotypes.

As to this clone: Its recognized antigen is unknown. No much larger clonotype is one base removed from it; base qualities were not supplied.

The cohort consisted of 650 to 850 healthy bone marrow donors. At the time of sampling, all cohort members were nominally healthy, though unrecorded immune exposures were likely present. The donor tested CMV seronegative, placing the donor among the 350 or so seronegative members of the cohort. A peripheral blood sample was provided by each donor, and peripheral blood mononuclear cells were used for TCR beta sequencing. Genomic DNA was extracted from the blood cell samples with the Qiagen DNeasy Blood Extraction Kit. The CDR3 runs 14 amino acids, cysteine and phenylalanine included. Only the CDR3 portion is preserved as DNA: 42 bases, with reading frame beginning at the first base. CDR1 SEHNR and CDR2 FQNEAQ are derived from the germline V gene (reference sequence). The V end loses 2 bases and the J end loses 7 bases, and a stretch of 11 bases separates them. To prepare the library, the immunoSEQ multiplex PCR assay was applied. The multiplex PCR relied on a mix of 60 forward primers for TCR Vbeta segments and 13 reverse primers for TCR Jbeta segments. The CDR3 region of rearranged TCR beta genes was amplified from genomic DNA by a multiplex PCR assay. On the Illumina HiSeq System, the amplified TCR beta libraries were sequenced as 87-base-pair reads. Per the source publication's procedure: Across the roughly 670 repertoires, a later analysis counted around 80 million unique TCR beta chains, around 11 million of which were shared by at least two donors. A nearest-neighbor algorithm error-corrected the raw reads and collapsed the reads into unique sequences, merging closely related sequences to remove PCR and sequencing errors. Alignment of CDR3 sequences to IMGT reference sequences was used to assign V, D and J gene segments. For a sequence to be retained, a match of at least six nucleotides to both a V gene segment and a J gene segment was required. Rearrangements were classified as productive when the CDR3 lacked stop codons and remained in frame with V and J, and all other rearrangements were classified as non-productive. Following IMGT convention, CDR3 was defined as the stretch from the second conserved V-encoded cysteine up to the conserved J-encoded phenylalanine. Sequences without an unambiguous match to a single V gene segment were excluded from the earlier analysis of 450 to 650 of the donors. An earlier analysis of 450 to 650 of the donors called V segments functional above 56.7% productive rearrangements and segregating when the between-donor standard deviation exceeded 5%. A statistical classification framework was developed to diagnose cytomegalovirus status using the catalog of TCR beta chain sequences. In a later analysis, TCR nucleotide sequences were compared against IMGT/GENE-DB human TR gene sequences so that V and J genes could be assigned. Using the TCRdist pipeline, a later analysis assigned CDR3 sequences along with most-parsimonious VDJ recombination scenarios. In a later analysis, each TCR beta chain was defined by its CDR3 amino acid sequence together with its V-gene family, and reads lacking a unique V-gene family were excluded. A later analysis removed 550 to 700 highly shared, low-generation-probability nucleotide sequences to deal with suspected cross-contamination and a sequencing artifact. In a later analysis, a clonal expansion index was calculated for each public chain from normalized within-repertoire ranks of inferred template counts. A later analysis computed generation probabilities with a VDJ recombination model fitted to out-of-frame rearrangements, and checked the results against IGoR. In a later analysis, hypergeometric tests were used to score TCR-TCR, TCR-HLA and TCR-CMV co-occurrence, with a repertoire-size bias correction applied to TCR pairs. To estimate false discovery rates, a later analysis permuted the HLA or CMV assignments 20 times. In a later analysis, co-occurring TCRs were grouped using DBSCAN, and TCRdist sequence similarity was added for clustering within HLA-allele-positive subsets. Co-occurrence clustering excluded repertoires with fewer than 30,000 or more than 120,000 public chains, plus five with anomalous nucleotide sharing. TCRdb stores this immuneACCESS table with in-frame sequences only. Part of the clones is absent; in the studies checked, under half of the shortfall reflects unresolved V genes, and no reason is known for the rest. Clonal size and the V and J genes are those of that table, whereas D and trimming came from the DNA. This sample has 150,000 to 200,000 clones in its table, and less than 85% of those were observed once. The top ten hold roughly 5% of the sample.

This TCR was recovered from a young man in good health and CMV-seronegative. This chain joins TRBV7-9 to TRBJ1-4; there is no confident call for the D gene. Sequencing was carried out using PBMCs. The DNA sequence reads TGTGCCAGCAGCTTAATCCTCCGGGGTGAAAAACTGTTTTTT. It translates to CASSLILRGEKLFF.